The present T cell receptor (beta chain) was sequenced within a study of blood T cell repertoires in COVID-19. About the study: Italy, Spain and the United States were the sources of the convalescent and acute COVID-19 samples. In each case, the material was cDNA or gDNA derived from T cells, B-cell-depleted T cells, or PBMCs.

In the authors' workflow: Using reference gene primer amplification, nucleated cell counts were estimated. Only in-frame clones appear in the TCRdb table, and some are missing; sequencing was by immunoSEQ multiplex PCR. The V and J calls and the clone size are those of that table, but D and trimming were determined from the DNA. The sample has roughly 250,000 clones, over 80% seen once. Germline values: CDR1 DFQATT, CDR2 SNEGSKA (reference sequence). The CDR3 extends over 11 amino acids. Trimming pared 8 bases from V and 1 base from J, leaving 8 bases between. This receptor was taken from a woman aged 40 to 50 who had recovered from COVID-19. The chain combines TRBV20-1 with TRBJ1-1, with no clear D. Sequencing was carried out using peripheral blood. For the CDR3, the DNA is TGCAGTACCCCAGGGAACACTGAAGCTTTCTTT. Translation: CSTPGNTEAFF.